This T cell receptor beta chain was captured by sequencing in a study of T cell repertoires in aging, cancer and after chemotherapy. Study-level background: Six age groups, ranging from 30 or younger to 70 or older, included the donors. Over several months to years, re-sampled healthy donor repertoires clearly shared clones. The study, taken as a whole, reports: Compared with age-matched healthy donors, untreated hematological or solid cancer patients showed higher blood TCR clonality. In cancer patients, declining TCR diversity with age involved lost richness and lost evenness.

V lost 2 bases and J 7 bases, leaving 0 bases between the germline ends. Germline values: CDR1 MNHNS, CDR2 SASEGT. CDR3 size: 10 residues. TCR beta rearrangements were amplified from peripheral blood genomic DNA. Remarks on this clonotype: Its specificity is unknown.

A mixed TRB-A/B primer pool amplified rearranged TRB by multiplex touch-down PCR. MiXCR, applied by TCRdb to the multiplex PCR reads, yields one record per CDR3 protein. The profile shows about 10,000 distinct CDR3 sequences, 38% of them singletons. The specimen sequenced was blood. This sequence originates from a human donor in good health. The genes are TRBV6-1 and TRBJ2-1; D is unclear. In nucleotides, the CDR3 is TGTGCCAGCAGTGAAAATGAGCAGTTCTTC. It codes for CASSENEQFF.